The 32 T cell receptor beta chains in this list originate from one sample, sequenced in a study of blood T cells in healthy people across ages. Next came a second PCR, run for roughly 6 to 11 cycles, which used a sample-barcoded 5' primer along with a J-beta primer mix. TCRdb independently ran MiXCR on the 5' RACE reads; one entry per CDR3 protein. The repertoire has approximately 810,000 distinct CDR3 sequences, about 28% of them found once; the top ten carry 17%. What was sequenced was blood. These receptors were obtained from a woman of 80 years or more in good health.

This clonotype has just one count. A much larger clone is a single base away; this may be a read error. This chain connects TRBV7-9 to TRBJ1-5; 8 positions agree with TRBD1. The length of the CDR3 is 13 residues. Trimming at V came to 5 bases and at J to 7 bases, leaving 4 bases not matched to a gene. Germline V CDR1 and CDR2: SEHNR, FQNEAQ (reference sequence). The CDR3 spells CASSRGQEQPQHF. In DNA form, the CDR3 reads TGTGCCAGCAGCCGGGGACAGGAGCAGCCCCAGCATTTT.

The table lists this clonotype with many counts. The rearrangement uses TRBV7-2 and TRBJ2-7; maybe TRBD1 (5 bases). The CDR3 runs 14 residues. The germline V gene encodes CDR1 SGHTA and CDR2 FQGNSA. V lost 2 bases, J lost 3 bases, and 11 bases lay in between. The CDR3 bases are TGTGCCAGCAGCTTATTCAGGGATGGCTACGAGCAGTACTTC. As protein: CASSLFRDGYEQYF. Based on the CDR3 plus reference TRBV7-2 and TRBJ2-7, the full variable domain is GAGVSQSPSNKVTEKGKDVELRCDPISGHTALYWYRQSLGQGLEFLIYFQGNSAPDKSGLPSDRFSAERTGGSVSTLTIQRTQQEDSAVYLCASSLFRDGYEQYFGPGTRLTVT.

For this clonotype: This may be a read error, as it is one base from a much larger clone. This rearrangement joins TRBV11-2 to TRBJ2-7, with D perhaps TRBD2 (5 bases). The CDR3 covers 12 residues. CDR1 is SGHAT and CDR2 is FQNNGV in the germline V gene. The CDR3: CASSSTRVERYF. The DNA of the CDR3 is TGTGCCAGCAGCTCTACTAGGGTCGAGCGGTACTTC.

Turning to this clonotype: A clone one base away is much larger, so this may be a read error. The chain is built from TRBV30 and TRBJ1-2; D unresolved. Trimming removed 5 bases from V and 6 bases from J, with 13 bases in between. This CDR3 comprises 12 residues. Germline CDR1 GTSNPN, CDR2 SVGIG (reference sequence). In DNA, the CDR3 is TGTGCCTGGTCGGTCGGGCAAGATGGCTACACCTTC. It yields the protein CAWSVGQDGYTF.

This sequence joins TRBV9 and TRBJ2-2; D not resolved. The V end lost 0 bases, the J end lost 5 bases, and 5 bases lay between the germline ends. The V gene's germline CDR1 is SGDLS and CDR2 YYNGEE. The length of the CDR3 is 13 residues. The CDR3 nucleotides read TGTGCCAGCAGCGTAGACTTAACCGGGGAGCTGTTTTTT. Translated: CASSVDLTGELFF.

To note about this clonotype: One end of the junction varies from germline; a read error may be responsible. The rearrangement links TRBV7-8 to TRBJ2-5; D could derive from TRBD1 or TRBD2 (5 bases each). CDR1 and CDR2 from the germline V gene are SGHVS and FQNEAQ. There are 14 residues in the CDR3. CDR3 sequence (DNA): TGTGCCAGCAGGTTAGGGACCGCATGGGAGACCCAGTACTTC. Translated: CASRLGTAWETQYF.

The chain employs TRBV6-5 and TRBJ1-2; tentatively, D is TRBD1 (5 bases). This CDR3 contains 16 residues. CDR1 and CDR2 from the germline V gene are MNHEY and SVGAGI. Trimming removed 7 bases from V and 3 bases from J, with 21 bases in between. The CDR3 sequence: CASNRRRGAIDYGYTF. CDR3 in DNA: TGTGCCAGCAATAGACGGCGCGGGGCTATTGACTATGGCTACACCTTC.

As regards this clonotype: A read error is possible here, since a much larger clone lies one base away. The chain recombines TRBV7-2 with TRBJ1-5, with TRBD1 matching 7 bases. The CDR3 consists of 15 residues. Germline V gives CDR1 SGHTA, CDR2 FQGNSA. The CDR3 is CVSSFRTGGNQPQHF. The CDR3 region has the DNA TGTGTCAGCAGCTTCAGGACAGGTGGCAATCAGCCCCAGCATTTT.

V and J are TRBV7-6 and TRBJ2-5; tentatively, D is TRBD1 (5 bases). This CDR3 spans 14 amino acids. Trimming cost V 5 bases and J 4 bases, with 14 bases left between them. CDR1 is SGHVS and CDR2 is FNYEAQ in the germline V gene. As DNA, the CDR3 is TGTGCCAGCAGCCCGTCGACAGCCCTAGAGACCCAGTACTTC. Its translation: CASSPSTALETQYF.

This rearrangement joins TRBV6-5 to TRBJ2-7; 8 bases are shared with TRBD1. The CDR3 length is 14 residues. Germline loops: CDR1 MNHEY, CDR2 SVGAGI. Trimming at V came to 10 bases and at J to 3 bases, leaving 11 bases not matched to a gene. CDR3 DNA: TGTGCCACCCGCTTACGGACAGGGATCTACGAGCAGTACTTC. It codes for CATRLRTGIYEQYF.

Points on this clonotype: A clone one base away is much larger, so this may be a read error. The V and J genes are TRBV7-2 and TRBJ2-3; either TRBD1 or TRBD2 may supply D (5 bases each). In germline, CDR1 is SGHTA, CDR2 FQGNSA. This CDR3 has 13 amino acids. CDR3 coding DNA: TGTGCCAGCACCACCCGGGGCACAGATACGCGGTATTTT. It yields the protein CASTTRGTDTRYF.

This clonotype was recorded many times. DNA for the CDR3: TGTGCCAGCGCCCGAGGGGGAAATACGCAGTATTTT. Translated: CASARGGNTQYF. The genes are TRBV7-2 and TRBJ2-3; tentative D call: TRBD1 (6 bases). The germline V gene has CDR1 SGHTA and CDR2 FQGNSA. CDR3 length equals 12 residues. V was shortened by 8 bases and J by 7 bases, with 13 bases between the two germline ends.

This chain uses TRBV7-6 with TRBJ1-3, with 7 bases aligning to TRBD1. V trimming: 5 bases; J trimming: 4 bases; junction bases outside the gene matches: 2. Germline values: CDR1 SGHVS, CDR2 FNYEAQ. This CDR3 is 13 amino acids long. The CDR3 loop is CASSTGEGNTIYF. The CDR3 DNA reads as TGTGCCAGCAGCACAGGGGAAGGAAACACCATATATTTT.

This clonotype showed up just a few times. V and J are TRBV14 and TRBJ1-2; D is uncertain. The CDR3 sequence is 12 residues long. Germline V CDR1 and CDR2: SGHDN, FVKESK. V dropped 1 base and J dropped 8 bases, with 8 bases sitting between them. CDR3 region: CASSQGTLGYTF. As DNA, the CDR3 is TGTGCCAGCAGCCAAGGGACGTTGGGCTACACCTTC.

In its sample, this clonotype was seen many times. The V call is TRBV29-1, the J call TRBJ1-1; 7 bases map to TRBD1. V lost 5 bases, J lost 2 bases, and 8 bases stayed unmatched. This CDR3 comprises 14 residues. Per the germline V gene, CDR1 is SQVTM and CDR2 is ANQGSEA. For the CDR3, the DNA is TGCAGCGTTCCGGGGACAGCGCTTAACACTGAAGCTTTCTTT. Protein product: CSVPGTALNTEAFF.

The table lists this clonotype with many counts. CDR3 coding DNA: TGTGCCAGCAGTTTAGACAGGGTGTCCCATCCCGAGACCCAGTACTTC. It specifies CASSLDRVSHPETQYF. J is TRBJ2-5 and V is TRBV12-3 or TRBV12-4; possible D gene TRBD1, 6 bases. The V end lost 1 base, the J end lost 5 bases, and 17 bases lay between the germline ends. The CDR3 totals 16 residues.

This clonotype was picked up many times. V gene TRBV20-1 combines with J gene TRBJ2-3; D not certain. Between the trimmed V and J ends, which lost 3 bases and 1 base, there was a span of 11 bases. CDR1 is DFQATT, CDR2 SNEGSKA, per germline (reference sequence). The CDR3 is 14 amino acids. The CDR3, as DNA: TGCAGTGCTAGCGCCCTCCTAGGCACAGATACGCAGTATTTT. Its protein is CSASALLGTDTQYF.

This clonotype showed up just a few times. This chain uses TRBV28 with TRBJ1-2; 8 bases line up with TRBD1. V dropped 7 bases and J dropped 6; count of bases not matched to a gene: 7. Germline CDR1 and CDR2: MDHEN and SYDVKM. This CDR3 is built from 13 residues. This CDR3 reads CASTQGDRNGYTF. The CDR3, as DNA: TGTGCCAGCACTCAAGGGGACAGGAATGGCTACACCTTC.

This clonotype was detected ten times or more. V usage is TRBV6-2 or TRBV6-3 and J usage is TRBJ2-7; 8 nucleotides agree with TRBD1. This CDR3 contains 15 residues. The V segment lost 4 bases and the J segment 3 bases; nucleotides outside the gene matches: 8. CDR1 and CDR2 (germline): MNHEY, SVGEGT. The CDR3 loop reads CASSSETGDIYEQYF. In nucleotides, the CDR3 is TGTGCCAGCAGTTCAGAGACAGGGGACATCTACGAGCAGTACTTC.

This clonotype was recorded many times. This sequence joins TRBV12-3 or TRBV12-4 and TRBJ1-4; D uncertain. The CDR3 runs 15 residues. V was trimmed by 5 bases and J by 10 bases, leaving 20 bases between them. CDR3 residues: CASSQSATGPGKLFF. The CDR3, as DNA: TGTGCCAGCAGTCAGTCGGCAACTGGTCCCGGAAAACTGTTTTTT.

This clonotype was counted many times. V gene TRBV6-5 combines with J gene TRBJ2-7; 11 positions match TRBD1. The germline V gene encodes CDR1 MNHEY and CDR2 SVGAGI. The CDR3 loop spans 14 amino acids. Trimming at V came to 6 bases and at J to 6 bases, leaving 7 bases not matched to a gene. DNA of the CDR3: TGTGCCAGCAGCCCCAAGGGGACAGGGGGCGAGCAGTACTTC. Translating it yields CASSPKGTGGEQYF.

This clonotype was recorded at least ten times. The V and J genes are TRBV12-3 or TRBV12-4 and TRBJ1-1, with a possible D match to TRBD1 (5 bases). This CDR3 is 13 amino acids long. Trimming took 10 bases from V and 1 from J, leaving 13 bases between them. This CDR3 is CATTRGGNTEAFF. CDR3 nucleotide sequence: TGTGCCACCACTCGGGGCGGGAACACTGAAGCTTTCTTT.

This clonotype was seen a few times. The junction departs from germline at one end; a sequencing error may be responsible. CDR3: CASSSGANVPTF. DNA for the CDR3: TGCGCCAGCAGCTCTGGGGCCAACGTCCCGACTTTC. The rearrangement uses TRBV5-1 and TRBJ2-6; tentatively, D is TRBD1 (5 bases). The CDR3 sequence is 12 residues long. Germline assignment: CDR1 SGHRS and CDR2 YFSETQ.

This clonotype has just a few counts. V and J are TRBV7-9 and TRBJ1-2; 8 bases are shared with TRBD1. With V trimmed by 5 bases and J by 4 bases, 9 bases remained unmatched. Germline V gene data show CDR1 as SEHNR and CDR2 as FQNEAQ (reference sequence). This CDR3 is 15 amino acids long. CDR3 coding DNA: TGTGCCAGCAGCAAAAATGCAGGGGGCTGCTATGGCTACACCTTC. Translating it yields CASSKNAGGCYGYTF. Using reference TRBV7-9 and TRBJ1-2 for the parts outside the CDR3, the full variable domain is DTGVSQNPRHKITKRGQNVTFRCDPISEHNRLYWYRQTLGQGPEFLTYFQNEAQLEKSRLLSDRFSAERPKGSFSTLEIQRTEQGDSAMYLCASSKNAGGCYGYTFGSGTRLTVV.

This clonotype was seen at least ten times. The chain couples TRBV10-1 to TRBJ2-5, with 10 positions matching TRBD1. The germline CDR1 and CDR2 sequences are WNHNN and SYGVQD (reference sequence). The trim removed 5 bases at V and 1 base at J, leaving 7 bases unmatched. The CDR3 extends over 16 amino acids. The CDR3 region is CASSKGGTGAQETQYF. The CDR3, as DNA: TGCGCCAGCAGTAAAGGGGGGACAGGGGCCCAAGAGACCCAGTACTTC.

This clonotype has at least ten counts. The rearrangement joins TRBV28 to TRBJ2-7; 10 bases map to TRBD1. Germline V gene sequence: CDR1 MDHEN, CDR2 SYDVKM. V trimming: 5 bases; J trimming: 1 base; junction bases outside the gene matches: 11. CDR3 length equals 17 residues. CDR3: CASSLIHPGQGSYEQYF. Written as DNA, the CDR3 is TGTGCCAGCAGTCTCATCCATCCGGGACAGGGGTCCTACGAGCAGTACTTC.

As for this clonotype: A much more abundant neighbour one base away suggests this may be a read error. The CDR3 DNA follows: TGTGCCAGCAGCTTAGTTTACTATAGCTACACCTTC. It translates to CASSLVYYSYTF. The V gene is TRBV7-2, the J gene TRBJ1-2; D gene ambiguous. Germline assignment: CDR1 SGHTA and CDR2 FQGNSA. This CDR3 spans 12 amino acids. Full variable domain (missing parts from reference TRBV7-2 and TRBJ1-2): GAGVSQSPSNKVTEKGKDVELRCDPISGHTALYWYRQSLGQGLEFLIYFQGNSAPDKSGLPSDRFSAERTGGSVSTLTIQRTQQEDSAVYLCASSLVYYSYTFGSGTRLTVV.

This clonotype was counted at least ten times. J is TRBJ2-7 and V is TRBV12-3 or TRBV12-4; a possible D gene is TRBD1 (6 bases). The CDR3 covers 13 residues. The V and J ends lost 6 bases and 4 bases respectively, with 13 bases between them. CDR3 in DNA: TGTGCCAGCAGCCCCAGGGGAAGTTACGAGCAGTACTTC. Translating gives CASSPRGSYEQYF.

Only one count was recorded for this clonotype. This sequence may be a read error, since a much larger clone differs from it by one base. This sequence joins TRBV12-3 or TRBV12-4 and TRBJ2-5, with a weak D call TRBD1 (6 bases). The CDR3 length is 13 residues. V dropped 6 bases and J dropped 7 bases, with 15 bases sitting between them. The CDR3 DNA follows: TGTGCCAGCAGCGGGATGCAGGGGCGGACCCAGTACTTC. Encoded protein: CASSGMQGRTQYF.

This clonotype showed up many times. This may be a read error, as it is one base from a much larger clone. This chain uses TRBV20-1 with TRBJ2-7; 7 nucleotides agree with TRBD2. Germline lookup yields CDR1 DFQATT and CDR2 SNEGSKA (reference sequence). This CDR3 region has 15 residues. CDR3 residues: CSGHPGGLQGWEQYF. The CDR3 DNA sequence: TGCAGCGGACACCCGGGGGGACTGCAGGGATGGGAGCAGTACTTC.

There are many counts of this clonotype. The chain joins TRBV28 to TRBJ2-7; D might be TRBD1 or TRBD2, each matching 5 bases. Trimming left V 8 bases short and J 6 bases short, with 17 bases between. Germline CDR1 is MDHEN and CDR2 is SYDVKM. This CDR3 region has 13 residues. In DNA, the CDR3 is TGTGCCAGCCGTCAGGGACCGAGGGGCGAGCAGTACTTC. Translation gives CASRQGPRGEQYF. Full variable domain (outside the CDR3, taken from reference TRBV28 and TRBJ2-7): DVKVTQSSRYLVKRTGEKVFLECVQDMDHENMFWYRQDPGLGLRLIYFSYDVKMKEKGDIPEGYSVSREKKERFSLILESASTNQTSMYLCASRQGPRGEQYFGPGTRLTVT.

This clonotype turned up a few times. Possible read error: a much larger clone is one base away. This rearrangement joins TRBV6-2 or TRBV6-3 to TRBJ2-1; perhaps TRBD1 as D (5 bases). Per germline, CDR1 MNHEY and CDR2 SVGEGT. The CDR3 spans 14 residues. For the CDR3, the DNA is TGTGACAGCAGTTACTGGGGCAACTACAATGAGCAGTTCTTC. Protein product: CDSSYWGNYNEQFF.